The rows below give T cell receptor beta chains drawn from one sample of a study of cytomegalovirus exposure and HLA in healthy donors. Sequenced by immunoSEQ multiplex PCR; TCRdb stores in-frame clones only, minus some. The sample lists about 120,000 clones, 60% to 85% seen once, with under 3.5% in the top ten. The sequencing input was PBMCs. These receptors all come from a female donor in good health and CMV-seronegative. Both conserved end residues are part of each CDR3. Each record gives: clone size, D gene, V gene, J gene, CDR3 DNA, CDR3 protein. D genes are given only for firm matches. The size field is filled for only some rows; it gives once, few, many or a size class.

>NA|TRBD2|TRBV11-2|TRBJ2-7
TGTGCCAGCAGCTTATCGTCTAGCGGGGGGACCTACGAGCAGTACTTC
CASSLSSSGGTYEQYF
>NA|NA|TRBV20-1|TRBJ2-5
TGCAGTGCCCTCCTCAGGGAGACCCAGTACTTC
CSALLRETQYF
>NA|TRBD1|TRBV7-9|TRBJ1-1
TGTGCCAGCAGCTTAGGTGACAGGGCCAACACTGAAGCTTTCTTT
CASSLGDRANTEAFF
>NA|TRBD1|TRBV18|TRBJ1-1
TGTGCCAGCTCTCTAGGACAGGACACTGAAGCTTTCTTT
CASSLGQDTEAFF
>NA|NA|TRBV9|TRBJ1-2
TGTGCCAGCAGCGTAGGACAGGAAGGAAATGGCTACACCTTC
CASSVGQEGNGYTF
>once|TRBD1|TRBV11-2|TRBJ1-2
TGTGCCAGCAGCTTAGGTTCGGGACAGGACATCTACACCTTC
CASSLGSGQDIYTF
>NA|NA|TRBV7-9|TRBJ2-7
TGTGCCAGCACCGTAGAGGGCTCCTACGAGCAGTACTTC
CASTVEGSYEQYF
>once|NA|TRBV30|TRBJ1-6
TGTGCCTCCCAGGTGGGGGCGAATTCACCCCTCCACTTT
CASQVGANSPLHF
>NA|TRBD1|TRBV6-1|TRBJ2-5
TGTGCCACTGGACAGGGGGACCAAGAGACCCAGTACTTC
CATGQGDQETQYF
>NA|TRBD2|TRBV5-4|TRBJ2-1
TGTGCCAGCAGCTTGGGACTAGCGGGGGACAATGAGCAGTTCTTC
CASSLGLAGDNEQFF
>NA|TRBD2|TRBV9|TRBJ2-5
TGTGCCAGCAGCGTAGTTAGCGGGGGGGCCGGGGAGACCCAGTACTTC
CASSVVSGGAGETQYF
>NA|NA|TRBV21-1|TRBJ1-2
TGTGCCAGCAGAAGCTACTACCTTAACTATGGCTACACCTTC
CASRSYYLNYGYTF
>NA|NA|TRBV7-3|TRBJ1-1
TGTGCCAGCAGCCCCGCGGCCAGGGTGCTCGACACTGAAGCTTTCTTT
CASSPAARVLDTEAFF
>NA|NA|TRBV10-2|TRBJ2-3
TGCGCCAGCAGTGAGTCCTACGCACCAGATACGCAGTATTTT
CASSESYAPDTQYF
>NA|TRBD2|TRBV9|TRBJ2-5
TGTGCCAGCAGCGAATCCAGCGGGGGGGCGTTGGAGACCCAGTACTTC
CASSESSGGALETQYF
>NA|TRBD1|TRBV9|TRBJ2-7
TGTGCCAGCAGCGTAGGGGGGACAGCGATGCCATACGAGCAGTACTTC
CASSVGGTAMPYEQYF
>NA|NA|TRBV2|TRBJ1-2
TGTGCCAGCAGTGAGGGACTTACTAACTATGGCTACACCTTC
CASSEGLTNYGYTF
>NA|NA|TRBV6-5|TRBJ2-1
TGTGCCAGCAGCCCCTCCGGCAGGGCCTACAATGAGCAGTTCTTC
CASSPSGRAYNEQFF
>NA|TRBD1|TRBV4-2|TRBJ1-2
TGTGCCAGCAGCCAAGAAACAGGGGGTAATTATGGCTACACCTTC
CASSQETGGNYGYTF
>NA|TRBD1|TRBV6-5|TRBJ1-2
TGTGCCAGCATCCCGATGGACGGGACAGCTTATGGCTACACCTTC
CASIPMDGTAYGYTF
>NA|NA|TRBV7-6|TRBJ2-3
TGTGCCAGCAGCTTAGGGTCGAGGGCTAGCACAGATACGCAGTATTTT
CASSLGSRASTDTQYF
>NA|TRBD1|TRBV5-6|TRBJ2-1
TGTGCCAGCCGAAACAGGGGGCGACTCTACAATGAGCAGTTCTTC
CASRNRGRLYNEQFF
>NA|TRBD1|TRBV9|TRBJ1-2
TGTGCCAGCAGCGCGCGGGACAGCTCCTATGGCTACACCTTC
CASSARDSSYGYTF
>NA|NA|TRBV6-6|TRBJ1-3
TGTGCCAGCAGTTACTCGGACAGTGCCTCTGGAAACACCATATATTTT
CASSYSDSASGNTIYF
>few|NA|TRBV7-2|TRBJ1-1
TGTGCCAGCAGCTTGGTGGGGGGGAGTATGAACACTGAAGCTTTCTTT
CASSLVGGSMNTEAFF
>once|TRBD2|TRBV4-1|TRBJ2-5
TGCGCCAGCAGCCAAGTATGGCGGGGGGGCCTTCTGGGGGAGACCCAGTACTTC
CASSQVWRGGLLGETQYF
>once|NA|TRBV13|TRBJ1-2
TGTGCCAGCAGCTTAGGCAGCGGCCCACCTGGGTATGGCTACACCTTC
CASSLGSGPPGYGYTF
>NA|NA|TRBV29-1|TRBJ2-5
TGCAGCGTTGGGTTGGTCGGGGAGACCCAGTACTTC
CSVGLVGETQYF
>once|NA|TRBV5-8|TRBJ2-7
TGTGCCGAAGTGGAGGACCTCCGCGAGCAGTACTTC
CAEVEDLREQYF
>NA|TRBD1|TRBV5-4|TRBJ1-1
TGTGCCAGCAGCTTGGGGGGGACAGGGGAAGCTTTCTTT
CASSLGGTGEAFF